This TCR beta chain was recovered during a study of read filtering for tumor transcriptome and immune sequencing. On the study more broadly: The cohort had around 18 men and about 15 women aged about 47 to 80, mean about 70 years. Revised staging placed roughly 8 patients in R-ISS I, 15 to 20 in II, more than 5 in III. Study conclusions and caveats: Without single-read clonotypes, shared clonotype proportions correlated more between IR-seq and RNA-seq.

The CDR3 runs to 15 residues. The V end lost 3 bases, the J end lost 3 bases, and 15 bases lay between the germline ends. CDR1 and CDR2 from the germline V gene are MGHDK and SYGVNS. This clonotype showed up many times. Its antigen is unidentified. Molecular barcoded adaptors covering alpha/delta and beta/gamma chains were used on roughly 400 ng RNA. MiXCR, run by TCRdb on the reads, gives a single entry per CDR3 protein. Of 40,000 to 50,000 distinct CDR3 sequences in the sample, roughly 13% were seen once. Every patient had bone marrow sampled while the disease was active. The rearrangement uses TRBV25-1 and TRBJ2-7; TRBD1 might be the D (6 bases). What was sequenced was a population of CD138-negative cells sorted from bone marrow. This receptor was taken from a donor aged 40 or older with multiple myeloma. CDR3 loop: CASSDPLTGYYEQYF. Written as DNA, the CDR3 is TGTGCCAGCAGTGATCCCTTGACAGGATACTACGAGCAGTACTTC.